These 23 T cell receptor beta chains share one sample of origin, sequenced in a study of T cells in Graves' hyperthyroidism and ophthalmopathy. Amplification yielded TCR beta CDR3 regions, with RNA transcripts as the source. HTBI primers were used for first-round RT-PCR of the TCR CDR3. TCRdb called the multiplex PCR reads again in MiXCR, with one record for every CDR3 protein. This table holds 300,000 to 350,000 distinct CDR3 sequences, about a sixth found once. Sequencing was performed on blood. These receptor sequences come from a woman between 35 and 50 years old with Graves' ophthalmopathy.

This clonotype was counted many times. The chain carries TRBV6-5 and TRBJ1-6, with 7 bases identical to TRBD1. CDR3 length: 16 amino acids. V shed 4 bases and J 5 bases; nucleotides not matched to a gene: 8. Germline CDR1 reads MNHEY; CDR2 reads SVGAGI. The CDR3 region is CASSSRQGKDNSPLHF. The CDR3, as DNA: TGTGCCAGCAGTTCCCGACAGGGAAAGGATAATTCACCCCTCCACTTT.

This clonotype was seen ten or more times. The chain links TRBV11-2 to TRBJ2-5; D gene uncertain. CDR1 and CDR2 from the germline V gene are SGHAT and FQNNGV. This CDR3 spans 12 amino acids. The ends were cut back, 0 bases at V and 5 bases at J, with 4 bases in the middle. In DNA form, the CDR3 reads TGTGCCAGCAGCTTAGAAGGGGAGACCCAGTACTTC. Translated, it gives CASSLEGETQYF.

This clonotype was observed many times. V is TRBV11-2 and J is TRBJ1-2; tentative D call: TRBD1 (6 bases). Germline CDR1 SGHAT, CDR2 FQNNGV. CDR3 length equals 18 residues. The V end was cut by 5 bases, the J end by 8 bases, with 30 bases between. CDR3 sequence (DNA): TGTGCCAGCAGCCCTACCTCTGCAACAGGGATTACCGGGATGGGCTACACCTTC. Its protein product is CASSPTSATGITGMGYTF.

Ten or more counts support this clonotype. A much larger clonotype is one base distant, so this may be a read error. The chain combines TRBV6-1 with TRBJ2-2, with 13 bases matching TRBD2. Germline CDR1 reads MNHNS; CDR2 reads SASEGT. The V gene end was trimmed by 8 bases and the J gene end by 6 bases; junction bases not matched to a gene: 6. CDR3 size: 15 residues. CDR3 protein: CASGGGLAGAGELFF. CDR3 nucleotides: TGTGCCAGCGGGGGTGGACTAGCGGGAGCCGGGGAGCTGTTTTTT.

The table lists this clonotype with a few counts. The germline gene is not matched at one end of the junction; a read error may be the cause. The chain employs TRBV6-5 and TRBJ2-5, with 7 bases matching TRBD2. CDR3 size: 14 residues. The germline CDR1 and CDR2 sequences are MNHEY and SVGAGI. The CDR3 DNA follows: TGTGCTAGCAGTGAGTCGAGCGGGATGGAGACCCAGTACTTC. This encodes CASSESSGMETQYF.

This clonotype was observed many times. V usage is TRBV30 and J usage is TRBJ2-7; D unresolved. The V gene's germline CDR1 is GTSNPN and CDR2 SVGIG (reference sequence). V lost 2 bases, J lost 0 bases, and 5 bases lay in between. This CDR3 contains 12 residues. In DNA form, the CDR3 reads TGTGCCTGGAGTTCCAACTCCTACGAGCAGTACTTC. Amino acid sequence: CAWSSNSYEQYF.

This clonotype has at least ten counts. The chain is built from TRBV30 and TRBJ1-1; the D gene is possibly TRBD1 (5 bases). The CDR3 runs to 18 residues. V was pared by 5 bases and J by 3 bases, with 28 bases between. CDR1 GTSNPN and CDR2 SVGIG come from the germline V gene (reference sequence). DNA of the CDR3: TGTGCCTGGGTGACCGGTCGCCCCTCCGGCAAGGGGTACACTGAAGCTTTCTTT. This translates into CAWVTGRPSGKGYTEAFF.

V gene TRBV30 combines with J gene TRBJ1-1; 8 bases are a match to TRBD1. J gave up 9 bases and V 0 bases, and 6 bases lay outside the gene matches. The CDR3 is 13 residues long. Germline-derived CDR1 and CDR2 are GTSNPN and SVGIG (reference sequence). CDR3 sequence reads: CAWSVQGDSKAFF. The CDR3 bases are TGTGCCTGGAGTGTACAGGGGGACAGTAAAGCTTTCTTT.

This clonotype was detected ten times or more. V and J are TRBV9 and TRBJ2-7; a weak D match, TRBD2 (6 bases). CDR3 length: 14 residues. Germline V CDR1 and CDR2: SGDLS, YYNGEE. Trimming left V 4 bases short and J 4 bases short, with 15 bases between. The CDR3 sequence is CASSPTRWRYEQYF. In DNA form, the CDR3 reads TGTGCCAGCAGCCCGACTAGATGGCGTTACGAGCAGTACTTC.

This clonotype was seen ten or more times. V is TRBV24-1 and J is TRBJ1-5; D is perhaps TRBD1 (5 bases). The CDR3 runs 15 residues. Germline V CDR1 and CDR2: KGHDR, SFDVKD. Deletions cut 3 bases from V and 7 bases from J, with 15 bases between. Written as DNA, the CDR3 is TGTGCCACCAGTGATGGGGGAGGGCTGGGACAGCCCCAGCATTTT. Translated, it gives CATSDGGGLGQPQHF.

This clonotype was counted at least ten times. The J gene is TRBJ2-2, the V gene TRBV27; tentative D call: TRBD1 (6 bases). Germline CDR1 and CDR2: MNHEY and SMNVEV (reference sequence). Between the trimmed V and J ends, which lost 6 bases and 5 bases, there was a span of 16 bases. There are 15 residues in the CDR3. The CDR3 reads CASRAGPTGTGELFF. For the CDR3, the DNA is TGTGCCAGCAGGGCTGGGCCGACAGGTACCGGGGAGCTGTTTTTT.

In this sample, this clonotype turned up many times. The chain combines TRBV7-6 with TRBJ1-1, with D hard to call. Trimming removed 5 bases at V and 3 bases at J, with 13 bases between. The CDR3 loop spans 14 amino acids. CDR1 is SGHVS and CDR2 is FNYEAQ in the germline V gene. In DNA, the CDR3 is TGTGCCAGCAGCAACATCAGAGGGCACACTGAAGCTTTCTTT. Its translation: CASSNIRGHTEAFF. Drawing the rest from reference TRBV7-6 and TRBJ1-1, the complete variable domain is GAGVSQSPRYKVTKRGQDVALRCDPISGHVSLYWYRQALGQGPEFLTYFNYEAQQDKSGLPNDRFSAERPEGSISTLTIQRTEQRDSAMYRCASSNIRGHTEAFFGQGTRLTVV.

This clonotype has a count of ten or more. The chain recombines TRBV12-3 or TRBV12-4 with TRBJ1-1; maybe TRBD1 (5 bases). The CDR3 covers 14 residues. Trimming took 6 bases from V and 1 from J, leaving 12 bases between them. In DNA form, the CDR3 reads TGTGCCAGCAGGTTCGACGGGGGGAACACTGAAGCTTTCTTT. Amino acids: CASRFDGGNTEAFF.

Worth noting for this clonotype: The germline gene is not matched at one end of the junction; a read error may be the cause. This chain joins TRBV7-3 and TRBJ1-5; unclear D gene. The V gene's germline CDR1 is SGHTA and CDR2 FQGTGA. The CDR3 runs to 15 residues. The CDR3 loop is CASSLTGGLMQPQPF. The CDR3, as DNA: TGTGCCAGCAGCTTAACCGGCGGGCTGATGCAGCCCCAGCCTTTT.

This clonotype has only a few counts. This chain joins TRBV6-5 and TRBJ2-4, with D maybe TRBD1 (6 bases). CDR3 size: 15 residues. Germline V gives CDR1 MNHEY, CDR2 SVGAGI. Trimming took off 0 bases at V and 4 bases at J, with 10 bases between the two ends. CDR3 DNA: TGTGCCAGCAGTTACTCGATAGGACAGAAAAACATTCAGTACTTC. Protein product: CASSYSIGQKNIQYF.

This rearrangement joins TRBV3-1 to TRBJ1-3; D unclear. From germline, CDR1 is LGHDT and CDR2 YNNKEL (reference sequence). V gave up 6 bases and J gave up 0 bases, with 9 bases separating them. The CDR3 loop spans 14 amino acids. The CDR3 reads CASRAGSSGNTIYF. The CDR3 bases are TGTGCCAGCAGAGCAGGAAGCTCTGGAAACACCATATATTTT.

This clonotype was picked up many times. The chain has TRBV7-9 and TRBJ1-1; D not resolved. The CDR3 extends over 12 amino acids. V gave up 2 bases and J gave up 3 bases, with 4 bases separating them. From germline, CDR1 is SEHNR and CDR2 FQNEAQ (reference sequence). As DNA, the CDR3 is TGTGCCAGCAGCTTAACTTACACTGAAGCTTTCTTT. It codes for CASSLTYTEAFF.

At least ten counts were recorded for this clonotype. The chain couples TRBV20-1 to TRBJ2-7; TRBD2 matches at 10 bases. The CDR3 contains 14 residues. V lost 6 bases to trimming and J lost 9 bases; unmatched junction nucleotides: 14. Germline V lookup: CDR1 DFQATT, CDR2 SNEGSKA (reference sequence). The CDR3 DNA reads TGCAGTGCGCCTCCCCGAGCGGGAGGGCTTGGGCAGTACTTC. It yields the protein CSAPPRAGGLGQYF.

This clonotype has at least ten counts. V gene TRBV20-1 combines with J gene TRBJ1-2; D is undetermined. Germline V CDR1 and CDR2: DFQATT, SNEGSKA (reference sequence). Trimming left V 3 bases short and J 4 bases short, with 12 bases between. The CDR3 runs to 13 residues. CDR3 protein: CSASTQPFYGYTF. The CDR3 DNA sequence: TGCAGTGCTAGCACACAGCCTTTCTATGGCTACACCTTC.

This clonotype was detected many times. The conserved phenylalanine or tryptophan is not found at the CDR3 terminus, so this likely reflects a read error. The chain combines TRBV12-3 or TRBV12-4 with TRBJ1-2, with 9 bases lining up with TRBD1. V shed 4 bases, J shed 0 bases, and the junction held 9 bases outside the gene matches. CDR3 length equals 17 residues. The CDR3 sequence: CASSYRDRVEANYGYTL. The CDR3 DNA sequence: TGTGCCAGCAGTTACCGGGACAGGGTCGAAGCTAACTATGGCTACACCCTC.

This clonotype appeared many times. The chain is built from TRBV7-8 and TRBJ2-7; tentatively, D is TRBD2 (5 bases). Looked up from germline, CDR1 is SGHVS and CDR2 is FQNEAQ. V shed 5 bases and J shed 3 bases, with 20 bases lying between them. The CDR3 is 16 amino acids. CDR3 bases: TGTGCCAGCAGCCAAGGTCGGGATCCCTTATTCTACGAGCAGTACTTC. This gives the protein CASSQGRDPLFYEQYF.

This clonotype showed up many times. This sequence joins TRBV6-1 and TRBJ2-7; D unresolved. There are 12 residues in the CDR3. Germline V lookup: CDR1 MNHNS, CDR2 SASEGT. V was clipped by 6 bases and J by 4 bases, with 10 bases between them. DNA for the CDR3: TGTGCCAGCAGGGAATGGGATTACGAGCAGTACTTC. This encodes CASREWDYEQYF.

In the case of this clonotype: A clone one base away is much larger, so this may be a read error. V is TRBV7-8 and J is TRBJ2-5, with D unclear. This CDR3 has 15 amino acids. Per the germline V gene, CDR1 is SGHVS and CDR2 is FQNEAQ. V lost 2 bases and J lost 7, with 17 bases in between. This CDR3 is CASSLNPLAGGTQYF. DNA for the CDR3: TGTGCCAGCAGCTTAAATCCTCTCGCCGGCGGGACCCAGTACTTC.